This TCR beta chain was profiled in a study of blood T cell repertoires in COVID-19. Original processing notes: How many nucleated cells were present was estimated from reference gene primer amplification. Method: immunoSEQ multiplex PCR; TCRdb's copy keeps in-frame clones and lacks some. That table is the source of V, J and clone size, and D and trimming were worked out from the DNA. Altogether about 100,000 clones are present, more than 65% being singletons, with the ten largest covering less than 35%. Trimming pared 1 base from V and 0 bases from J, leaving 5 bases between. The CDR3 covers 14 residues. Germline-derived CDR1 and CDR2 are KGHSH and LQKENI.

The TCR originated in a man aged 65 to 79 with active or convalescent COVID-19. The sequencing sample was made of peripheral blood. J is TRBJ2-3 and V is TRBV18; D ambiguous. CDR3 protein: CASSPLGSTDTQYF. The CDR3 nucleotides are TGTGCCAGCTCACCACTCGGGAGCACAGATACGCAGTATTTT. Full variable domain (rest looked up from reference TRBV18 and TRBJ2-3): NAGVMQNPRHLVRRRGQEARLRCSPMKGHSHVYWYRQLPEEGLKFMVYLQKENIIDESGMPKERFSAEFPKEGPSILRIQQVVRGDSAAYFCASSPLGSTDTQYFGPGTRLTVL.